This T cell receptor (beta chain) was sequenced during a study of blood T cell repertoires in COVID-19. Across the study: PBMCs, B-cell-depleted T cells, or T cells provided the cDNA or gDNA that made up the material.

Those who participated ranged in age from roughly 18 to 90 years and resided in about two dozen US areas. Recovered status in Cohort 3 required two negative PCRs, clearance, or symptom resolution. The germline V gene has CDR1 LGHDT and CDR2 YNNKEL (reference sequence). The CDR3 loop spans 15 amino acids. Trimming pared 3 bases from V and 6 bases from J, leaving 14 bases between. Per the study methods: Quantification of nucleated cells was approximated via reference gene primer amplification. Sequenced by immunoSEQ multiplex PCR; TCRdb stores in-frame clones only, minus some. V, J and clone size reflect that table, while D and trimming were determined from the DNA. The sample consists of some 530,000 clones, approximately 90% of them appearing once.

The clonotype comes from a woman between 55 and 75 years old who had recovered from COVID-19. Sequencing was performed on PBMCs or T cells enriched from blood (not recorded which). V gene TRBV3-1 (or the pseudogene TRBV3-2) combines with J gene TRBJ1-4; weak D call: TRBD1 (5 bases). CDR3 sequence (DNA): TGTGCCAGCAGCCATAGAGGCGCAGGGTATGAAAAACTGTTTTTT. It encodes CASSHRGAGYEKLFF.